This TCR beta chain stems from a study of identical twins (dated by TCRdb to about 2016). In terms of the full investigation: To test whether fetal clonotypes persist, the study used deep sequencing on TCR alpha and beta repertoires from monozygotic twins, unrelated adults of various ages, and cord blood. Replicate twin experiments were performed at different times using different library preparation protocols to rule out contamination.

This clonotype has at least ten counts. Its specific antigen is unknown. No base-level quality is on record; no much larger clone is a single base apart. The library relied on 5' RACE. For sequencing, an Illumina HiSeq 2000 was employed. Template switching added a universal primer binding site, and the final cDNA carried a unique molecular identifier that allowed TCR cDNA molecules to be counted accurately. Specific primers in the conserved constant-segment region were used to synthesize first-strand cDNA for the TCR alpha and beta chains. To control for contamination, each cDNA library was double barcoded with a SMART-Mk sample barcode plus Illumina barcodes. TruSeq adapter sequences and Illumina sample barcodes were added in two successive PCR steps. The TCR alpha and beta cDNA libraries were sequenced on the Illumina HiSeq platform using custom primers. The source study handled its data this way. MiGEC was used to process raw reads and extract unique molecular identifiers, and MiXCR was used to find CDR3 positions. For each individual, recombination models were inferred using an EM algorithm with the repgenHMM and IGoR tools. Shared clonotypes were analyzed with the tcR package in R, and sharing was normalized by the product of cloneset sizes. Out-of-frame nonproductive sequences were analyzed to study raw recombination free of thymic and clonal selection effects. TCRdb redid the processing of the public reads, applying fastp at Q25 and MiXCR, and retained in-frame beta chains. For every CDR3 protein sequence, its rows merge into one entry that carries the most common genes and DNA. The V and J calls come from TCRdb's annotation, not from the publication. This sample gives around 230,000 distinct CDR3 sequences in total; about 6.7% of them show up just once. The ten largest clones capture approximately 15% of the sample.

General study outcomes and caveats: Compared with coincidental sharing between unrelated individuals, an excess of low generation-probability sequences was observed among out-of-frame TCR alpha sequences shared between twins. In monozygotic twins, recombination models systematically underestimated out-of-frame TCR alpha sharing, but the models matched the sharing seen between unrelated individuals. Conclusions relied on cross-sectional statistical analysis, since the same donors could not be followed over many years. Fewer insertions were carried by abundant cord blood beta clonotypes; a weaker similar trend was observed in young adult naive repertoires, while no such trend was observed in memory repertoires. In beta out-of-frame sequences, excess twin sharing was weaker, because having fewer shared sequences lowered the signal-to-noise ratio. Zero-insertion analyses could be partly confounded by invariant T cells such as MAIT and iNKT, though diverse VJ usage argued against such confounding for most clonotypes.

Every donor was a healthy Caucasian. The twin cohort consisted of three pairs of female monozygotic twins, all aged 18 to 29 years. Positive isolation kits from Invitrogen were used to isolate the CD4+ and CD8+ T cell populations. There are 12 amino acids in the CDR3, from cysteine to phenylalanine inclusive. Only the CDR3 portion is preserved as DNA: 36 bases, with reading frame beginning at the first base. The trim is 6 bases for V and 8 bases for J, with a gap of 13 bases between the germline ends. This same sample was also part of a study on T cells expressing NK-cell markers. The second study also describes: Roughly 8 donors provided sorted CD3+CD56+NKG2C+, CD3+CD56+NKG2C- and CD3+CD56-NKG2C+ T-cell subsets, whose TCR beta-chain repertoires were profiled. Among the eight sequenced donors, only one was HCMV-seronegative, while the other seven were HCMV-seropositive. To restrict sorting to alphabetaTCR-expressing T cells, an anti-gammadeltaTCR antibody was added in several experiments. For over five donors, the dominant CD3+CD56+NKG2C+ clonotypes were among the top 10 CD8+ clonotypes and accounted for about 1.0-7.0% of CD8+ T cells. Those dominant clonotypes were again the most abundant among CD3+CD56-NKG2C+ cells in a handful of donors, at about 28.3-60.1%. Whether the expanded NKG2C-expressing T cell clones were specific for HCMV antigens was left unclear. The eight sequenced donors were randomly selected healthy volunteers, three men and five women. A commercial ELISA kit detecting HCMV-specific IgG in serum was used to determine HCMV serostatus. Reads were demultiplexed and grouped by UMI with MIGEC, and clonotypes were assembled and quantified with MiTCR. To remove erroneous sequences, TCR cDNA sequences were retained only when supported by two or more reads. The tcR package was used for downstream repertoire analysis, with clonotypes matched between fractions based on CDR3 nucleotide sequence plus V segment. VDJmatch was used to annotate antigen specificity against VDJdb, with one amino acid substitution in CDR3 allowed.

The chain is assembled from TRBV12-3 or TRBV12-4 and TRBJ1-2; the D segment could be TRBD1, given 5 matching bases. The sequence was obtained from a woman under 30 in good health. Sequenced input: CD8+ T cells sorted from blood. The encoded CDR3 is CASSPGHNGYTF. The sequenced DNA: TGTGCCAGCAGCCCCGGACATAACGGCTACACCTTC.